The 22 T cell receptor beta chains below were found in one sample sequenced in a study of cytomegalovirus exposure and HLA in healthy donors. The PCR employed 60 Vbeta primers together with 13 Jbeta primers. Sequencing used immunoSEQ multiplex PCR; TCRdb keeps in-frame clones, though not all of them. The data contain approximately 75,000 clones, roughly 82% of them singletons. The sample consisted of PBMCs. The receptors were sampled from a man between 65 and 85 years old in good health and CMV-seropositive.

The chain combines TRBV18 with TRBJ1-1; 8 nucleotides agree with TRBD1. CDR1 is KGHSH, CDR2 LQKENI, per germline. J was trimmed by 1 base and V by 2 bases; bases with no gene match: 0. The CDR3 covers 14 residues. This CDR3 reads CASSPGTGNTEAFF. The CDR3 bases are TGTGCCAGCTCACCAGGGACAGGGAACACTGAAGCTTTCTTT.

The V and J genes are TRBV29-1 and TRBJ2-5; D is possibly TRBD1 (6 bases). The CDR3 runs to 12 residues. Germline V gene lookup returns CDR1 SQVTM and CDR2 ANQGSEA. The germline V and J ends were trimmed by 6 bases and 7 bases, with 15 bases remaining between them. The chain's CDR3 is CSVQTGVGTQYF. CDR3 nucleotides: TGCAGCGTCCAGACAGGCGTAGGGACCCAGTACTTC.

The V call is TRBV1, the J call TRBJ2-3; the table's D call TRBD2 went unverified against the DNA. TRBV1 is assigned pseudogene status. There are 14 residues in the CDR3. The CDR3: CTSSPGAVTDTQYF. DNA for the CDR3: TGCACCAGCAGCCCGGGAGCGGTCACAGATACGCAGTATTTT.

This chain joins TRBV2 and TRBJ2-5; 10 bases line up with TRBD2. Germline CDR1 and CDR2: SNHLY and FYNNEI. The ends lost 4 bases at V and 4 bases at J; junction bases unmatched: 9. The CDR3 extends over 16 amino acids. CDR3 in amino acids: CASSGLAGILGETQYF. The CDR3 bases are TGTGCCAGCAGTGGACTAGCGGGTATTTTAGGAGAGACCCAGTACTTC.

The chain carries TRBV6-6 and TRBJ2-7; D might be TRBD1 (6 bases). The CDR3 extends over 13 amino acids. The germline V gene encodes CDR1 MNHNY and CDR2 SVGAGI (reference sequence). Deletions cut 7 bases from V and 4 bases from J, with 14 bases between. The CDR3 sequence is CASTPGTLYEQYF. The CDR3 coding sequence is TGTGCCAGCACTCCCGGGACACTATACGAGCAGTACTTC.

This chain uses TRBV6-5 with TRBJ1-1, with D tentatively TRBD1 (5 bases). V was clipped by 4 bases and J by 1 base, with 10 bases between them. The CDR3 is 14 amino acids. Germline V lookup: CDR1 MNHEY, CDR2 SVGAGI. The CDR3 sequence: CASSWGRANTEAFF. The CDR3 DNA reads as TGTGCCAGCAGTTGGGGCAGGGCGAACACTGAAGCTTTCTTT.

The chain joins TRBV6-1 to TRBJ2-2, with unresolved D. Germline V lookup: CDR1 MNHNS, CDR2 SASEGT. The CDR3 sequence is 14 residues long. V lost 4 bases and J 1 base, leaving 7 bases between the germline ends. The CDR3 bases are TGTGCCAGCAGTGTATCGGGGAACACCGGGGAGCTGTTTTTT. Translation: CASSVSGNTGELFF.

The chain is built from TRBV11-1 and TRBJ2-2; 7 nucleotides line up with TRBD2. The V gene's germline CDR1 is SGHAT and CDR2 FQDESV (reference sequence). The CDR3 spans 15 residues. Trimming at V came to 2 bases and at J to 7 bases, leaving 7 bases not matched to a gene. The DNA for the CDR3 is TGTGCCAGCAGCTTATCCTCGACTAGCCACGGGGAGCTGTTTTTT. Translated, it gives CASSLSSTSHGELFF.

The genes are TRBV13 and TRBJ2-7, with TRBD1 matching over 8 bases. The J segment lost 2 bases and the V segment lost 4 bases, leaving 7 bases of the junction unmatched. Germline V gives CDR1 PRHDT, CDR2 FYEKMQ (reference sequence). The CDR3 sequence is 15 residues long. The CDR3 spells CASSSRTGYPYEQYF. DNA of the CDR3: TGTGCCAGCAGCTCAAGGACAGGGTACCCCTACGAGCAGTACTTC.

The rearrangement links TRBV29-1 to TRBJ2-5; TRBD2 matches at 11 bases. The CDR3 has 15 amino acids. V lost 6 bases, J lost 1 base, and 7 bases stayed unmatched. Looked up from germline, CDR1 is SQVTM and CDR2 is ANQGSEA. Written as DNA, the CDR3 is TGCAGCGTGCTCGGACTAGCGGGCGGCCAAGAGACCCAGTACTTC. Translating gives CSVLGLAGGQETQYF.

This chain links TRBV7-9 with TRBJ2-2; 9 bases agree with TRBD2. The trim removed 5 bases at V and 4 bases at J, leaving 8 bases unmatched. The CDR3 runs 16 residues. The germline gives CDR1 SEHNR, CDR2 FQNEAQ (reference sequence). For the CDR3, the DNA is TGTGCCAGCAGCATCTGGACTAGCGCGATCACCGGGGAGCTGTTTTTT. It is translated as CASSIWTSAITGELFF.

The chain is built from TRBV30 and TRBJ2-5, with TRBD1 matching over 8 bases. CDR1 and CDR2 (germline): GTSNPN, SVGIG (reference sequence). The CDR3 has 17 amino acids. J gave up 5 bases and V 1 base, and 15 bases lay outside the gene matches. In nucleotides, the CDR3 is TGTGCCTGGAGTGACCCTGGACAGGGCGAAACGCGGGAGACCCAGTACTTC. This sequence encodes CAWSDPGQGETRETQYF.

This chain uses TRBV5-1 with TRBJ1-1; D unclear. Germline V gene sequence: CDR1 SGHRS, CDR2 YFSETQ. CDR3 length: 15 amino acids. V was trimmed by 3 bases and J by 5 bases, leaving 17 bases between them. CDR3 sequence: CASSSLGDSGTEAFF. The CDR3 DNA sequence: TGCGCCAGCAGCTCACTCGGGGATTCCGGAACTGAAGCTTTCTTT.

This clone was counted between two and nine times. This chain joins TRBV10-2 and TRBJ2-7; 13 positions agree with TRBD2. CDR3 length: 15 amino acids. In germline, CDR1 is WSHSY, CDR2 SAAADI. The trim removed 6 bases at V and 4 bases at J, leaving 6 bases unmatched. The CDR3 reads CASRVGLAGYYEQYF. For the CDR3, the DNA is TGCGCCAGCAGAGTGGGACTAGCGGGATATTACGAGCAGTACTTC.

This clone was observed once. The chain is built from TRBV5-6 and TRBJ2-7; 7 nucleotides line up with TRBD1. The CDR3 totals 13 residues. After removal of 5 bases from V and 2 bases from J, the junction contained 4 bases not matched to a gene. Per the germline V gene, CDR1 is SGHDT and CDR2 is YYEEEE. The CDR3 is CASRGQGAYEQYF. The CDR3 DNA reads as TGTGCCAGCAGAGGGCAGGGGGCCTACGAGCAGTACTTC.

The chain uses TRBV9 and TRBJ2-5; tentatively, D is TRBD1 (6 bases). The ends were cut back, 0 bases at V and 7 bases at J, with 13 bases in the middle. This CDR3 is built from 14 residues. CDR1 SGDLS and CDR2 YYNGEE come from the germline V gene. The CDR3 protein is CASSVGDTYMTQYF. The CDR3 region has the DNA TGTGCCAGCAGCGTAGGGGACACCTATATGACCCAGTACTTC.

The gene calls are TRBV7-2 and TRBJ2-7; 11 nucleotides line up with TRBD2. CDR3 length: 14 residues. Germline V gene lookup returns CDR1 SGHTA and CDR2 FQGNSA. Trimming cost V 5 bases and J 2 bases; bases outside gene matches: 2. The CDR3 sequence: CASSRTSGPYEQYF. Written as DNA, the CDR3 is TGTGCCAGCAGCCGGACTAGCGGGCCCTACGAGCAGTACTTC. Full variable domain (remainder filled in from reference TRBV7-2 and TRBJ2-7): GAGVSQSPSNKVTEKGKDVELRCDPISGHTALYWYRQSLGQGLEFLIYFQGNSAPDKSGLPSDRFSAERTGGSVSTLTIQRTQQEDSAVYLCASSRTSGPYEQYFGPGTRLTVT.

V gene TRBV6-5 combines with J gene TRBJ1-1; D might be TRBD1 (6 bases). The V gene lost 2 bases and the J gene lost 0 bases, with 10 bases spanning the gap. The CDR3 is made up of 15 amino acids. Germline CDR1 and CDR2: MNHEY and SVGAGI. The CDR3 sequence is CASSYGQSLNTEAFF. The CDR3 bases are TGTGCCAGCAGTTACGGACAGAGCTTGAACACTGAAGCTTTCTTT.

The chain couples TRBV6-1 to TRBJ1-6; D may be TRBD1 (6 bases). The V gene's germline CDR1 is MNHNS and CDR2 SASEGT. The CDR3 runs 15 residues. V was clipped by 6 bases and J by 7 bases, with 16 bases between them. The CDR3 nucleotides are TGTGCCAGCAGGGAACAGGGATATTGGAATTCACCCCTCCACTTT. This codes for CASREQGYWNSPLHF.

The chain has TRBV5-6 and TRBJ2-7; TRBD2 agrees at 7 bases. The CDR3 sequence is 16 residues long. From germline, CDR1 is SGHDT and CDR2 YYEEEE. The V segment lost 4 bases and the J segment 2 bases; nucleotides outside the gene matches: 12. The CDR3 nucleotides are TGTGCCAGCAGCCCGGGAGGCGGGAGCCTGCCCTACGAGCAGTACTTC. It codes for CASSPGGGSLPYEQYF.

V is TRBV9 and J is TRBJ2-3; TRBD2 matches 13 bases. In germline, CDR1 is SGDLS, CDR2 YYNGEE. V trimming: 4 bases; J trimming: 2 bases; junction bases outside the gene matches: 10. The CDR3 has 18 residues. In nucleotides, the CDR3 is TGTGCCAGCAGCCCCAAGGGACTAGCGGGATTCTTCACAGATACGCAGTATTTT. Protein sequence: CASSPKGLAGFFTDTQYF.

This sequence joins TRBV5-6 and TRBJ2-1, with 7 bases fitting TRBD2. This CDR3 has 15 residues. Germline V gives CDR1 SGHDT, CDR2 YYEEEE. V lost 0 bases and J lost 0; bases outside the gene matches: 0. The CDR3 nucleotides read TGTGCCAGCAGCTTGGGCGGGAGCTCCTACAATGAGCAGTTCTTC. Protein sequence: CASSLGGSSYNEQFF.